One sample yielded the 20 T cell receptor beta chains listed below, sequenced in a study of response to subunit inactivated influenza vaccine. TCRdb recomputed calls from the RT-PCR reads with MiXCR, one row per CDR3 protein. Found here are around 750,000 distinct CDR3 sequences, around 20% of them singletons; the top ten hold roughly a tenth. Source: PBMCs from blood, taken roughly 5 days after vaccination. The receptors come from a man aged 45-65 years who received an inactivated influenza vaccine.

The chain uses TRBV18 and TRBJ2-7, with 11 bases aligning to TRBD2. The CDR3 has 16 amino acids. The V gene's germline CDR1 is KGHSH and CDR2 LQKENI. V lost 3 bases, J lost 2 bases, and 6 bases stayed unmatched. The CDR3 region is CASSPGLAGVTYEQYF. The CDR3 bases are TGTGCCAGCTCACCCGGACTAGCGGGTGTTACCTACGAGCAGTACTTC. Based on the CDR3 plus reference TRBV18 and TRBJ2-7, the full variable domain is NAGVMQNPRHLVRRRGQEARLRCSPMKGHSHVYWYRQLPEEGLKFMVYLQKENIIDESGMPKERFSAEFPKEGPSILRIQQVVRGDSAAYFCASSPGLAGVTYEQYFGPGTRLTVT.

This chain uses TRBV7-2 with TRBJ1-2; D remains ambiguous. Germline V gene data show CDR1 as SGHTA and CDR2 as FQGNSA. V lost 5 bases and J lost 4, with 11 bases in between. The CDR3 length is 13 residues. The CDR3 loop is CASSPRSLYGYTF. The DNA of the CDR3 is TGTGCCAGCAGCCCGCGGTCCCTCTATGGCTACACCTTC. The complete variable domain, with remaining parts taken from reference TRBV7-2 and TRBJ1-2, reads GAGVSQSPSNKVTEKGKDVELRCDPISGHTALYWYRQSLGQGLEFLIYFQGNSAPDKSGLPSDRFSAERTGGSVSTLTIQRTQQEDSAVYLCASSPRSLYGYTFGSGTRLTVV.

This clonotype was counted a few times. In DNA, the CDR3 is TGCAGCTCCCGGCGGGGCTGGAACACTGAAGCTTTCTTT. As protein: CSSRRGWNTEAFF. The V call is TRBV29-1, the J call TRBJ1-1; perhaps TRBD1 as D (5 bases). There are 13 residues in the CDR3. Germline V CDR1 and CDR2: SQVTM, ANQGSEA. Trimming cost V 8 bases and J 1 base, with 14 bases left between them.

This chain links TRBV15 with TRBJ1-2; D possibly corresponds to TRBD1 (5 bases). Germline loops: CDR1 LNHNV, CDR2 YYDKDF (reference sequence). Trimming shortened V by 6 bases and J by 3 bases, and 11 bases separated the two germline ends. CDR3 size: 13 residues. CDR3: CATSNDRHYGYTF. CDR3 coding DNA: TGTGCCACCAGTAACGACAGACACTATGGCTACACCTTC.

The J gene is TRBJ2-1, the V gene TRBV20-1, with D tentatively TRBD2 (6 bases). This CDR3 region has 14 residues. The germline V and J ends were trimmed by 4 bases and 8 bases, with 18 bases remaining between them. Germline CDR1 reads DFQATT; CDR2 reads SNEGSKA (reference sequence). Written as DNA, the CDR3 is TGCAGTGCTATTACTGGGGGGTGGAGCGATGAGCAGTTCTTC. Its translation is CSAITGGWSDEQFF.

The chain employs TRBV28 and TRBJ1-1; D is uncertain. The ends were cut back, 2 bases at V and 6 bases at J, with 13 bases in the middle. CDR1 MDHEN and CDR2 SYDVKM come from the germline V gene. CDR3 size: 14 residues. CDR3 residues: CASSLSFGSSEAFF. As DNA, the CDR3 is TGTGCCAGCAGTTTAAGTTTTGGGTCCTCTGAAGCTTTCTTT.

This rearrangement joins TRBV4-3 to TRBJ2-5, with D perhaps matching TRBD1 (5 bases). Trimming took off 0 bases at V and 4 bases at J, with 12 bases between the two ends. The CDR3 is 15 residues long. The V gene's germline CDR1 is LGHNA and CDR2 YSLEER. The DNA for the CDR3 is TGCGCCAGCAGCCAAGATCGAACAGGCCCAGAGACCCAGTACTTC. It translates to CASSQDRTGPETQYF.

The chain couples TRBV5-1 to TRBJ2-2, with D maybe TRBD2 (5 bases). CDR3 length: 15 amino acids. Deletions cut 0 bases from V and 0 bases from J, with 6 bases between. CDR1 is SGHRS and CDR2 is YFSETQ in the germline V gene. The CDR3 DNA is TGCGCCAGCAGCTTGGTCGGGACGAACACCGGGGAGCTGTTTTTT. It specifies CASSLVGTNTGELFF. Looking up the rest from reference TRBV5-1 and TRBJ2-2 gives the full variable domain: KAGVTQTPRYLIKTRGQQVTLSCSPISGHRSVSWYQQTPGQGLQFLFEYFSETQRNKGNFPGRFSGRQFSNSRSEMNVSTLELGDSALYLCASSLVGTNTGELFFGEGSRLTVL.

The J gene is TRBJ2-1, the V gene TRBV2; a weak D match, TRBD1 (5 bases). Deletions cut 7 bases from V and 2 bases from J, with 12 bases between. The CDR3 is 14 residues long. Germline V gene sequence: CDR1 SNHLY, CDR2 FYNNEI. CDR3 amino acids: CASMGVTAYNEQFF. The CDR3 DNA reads TGTGCCAGCATGGGCGTGACAGCCTACAATGAGCAGTTCTTC.

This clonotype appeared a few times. The CDR3 region has the DNA TGTGCCAGCAGTTCGTTATCCGGGGGGGGCCCGAACACCGGGGAGCTGTTTTTT. It translates to CASSSLSGGGPNTGELFF. The J gene is TRBJ2-2, the V gene TRBV12-3 or TRBV12-4; TRBD2 matches at 8 bases. Unmatched junction bases numbered 10, after V lost 4 bases and J lost 0 bases. The CDR3 totals 18 residues.

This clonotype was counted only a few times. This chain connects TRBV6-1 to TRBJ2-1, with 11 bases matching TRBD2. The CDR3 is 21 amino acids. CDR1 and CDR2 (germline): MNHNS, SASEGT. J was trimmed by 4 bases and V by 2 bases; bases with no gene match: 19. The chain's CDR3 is CASSESGFAGELAGEYNEQFF. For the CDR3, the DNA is TGTGCCAGCAGTGAATCAGGTTTCGCAGGGGAACTAGCGGGAGAATACAATGAGCAGTTCTTC.

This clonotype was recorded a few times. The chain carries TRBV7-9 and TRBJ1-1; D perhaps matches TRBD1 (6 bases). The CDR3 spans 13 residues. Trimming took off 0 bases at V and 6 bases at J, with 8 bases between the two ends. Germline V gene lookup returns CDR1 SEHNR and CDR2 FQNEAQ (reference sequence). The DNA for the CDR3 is TGTGCCAGCAGCTTAGCGAACAGGGCTGAAGCTTTCTTT. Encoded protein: CASSLANRAEAFF. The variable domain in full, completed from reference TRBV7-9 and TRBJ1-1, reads DTGVSQNPRHKITKRGQNVTFRCDPISEHNRLYWYRQTLGQGPEFLTYFQNEAQLEKSRLLSDRFSAERPKGSFSTLEIQRTEQGDSAMYLCASSLANRAEAFFGQGTRLTVV.

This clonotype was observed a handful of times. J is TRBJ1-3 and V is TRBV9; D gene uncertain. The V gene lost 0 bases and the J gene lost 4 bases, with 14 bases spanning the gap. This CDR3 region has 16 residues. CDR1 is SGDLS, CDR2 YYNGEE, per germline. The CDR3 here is CASSVGTRPSGNTIYF. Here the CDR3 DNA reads TGTGCCAGCAGCGTAGGAACTCGTCCCAGCGGAAACACCATATATTTT. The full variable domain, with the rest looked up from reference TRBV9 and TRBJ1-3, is DSGVTQTPKHLITATGQRVTLRCSPRSGDLSVYWYQQSLDQGLQFLIQYYNGEERAKGNILERFSAQQFPDLHSELNLSSLELGDSALYFCASSVGTRPSGNTIYFGEGSWLTVV.

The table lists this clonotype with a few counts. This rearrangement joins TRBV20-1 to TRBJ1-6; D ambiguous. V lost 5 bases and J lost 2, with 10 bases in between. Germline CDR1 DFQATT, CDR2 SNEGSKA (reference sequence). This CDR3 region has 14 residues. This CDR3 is CSAPPGPYNSPLHF. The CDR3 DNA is TGCAGTGCTCCCCCGGGCCCCTATAATTCACCCCTCCACTTT.

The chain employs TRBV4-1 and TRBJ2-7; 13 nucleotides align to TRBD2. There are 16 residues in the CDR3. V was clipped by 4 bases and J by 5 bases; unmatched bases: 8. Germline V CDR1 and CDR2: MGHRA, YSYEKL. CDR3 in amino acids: CASSLWTSGGPHEQYF. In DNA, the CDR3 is TGCGCCAGCAGCCTCTGGACTAGCGGGGGCCCCCACGAGCAGTACTTC.

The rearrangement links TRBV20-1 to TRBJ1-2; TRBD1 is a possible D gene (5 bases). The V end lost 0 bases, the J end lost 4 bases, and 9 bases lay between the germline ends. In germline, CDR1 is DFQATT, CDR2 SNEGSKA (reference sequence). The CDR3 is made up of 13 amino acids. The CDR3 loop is CSARDRAGYGYTF. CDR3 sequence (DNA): TGCAGTGCTAGAGACAGGGCAGGCTATGGCTACACCTTC.

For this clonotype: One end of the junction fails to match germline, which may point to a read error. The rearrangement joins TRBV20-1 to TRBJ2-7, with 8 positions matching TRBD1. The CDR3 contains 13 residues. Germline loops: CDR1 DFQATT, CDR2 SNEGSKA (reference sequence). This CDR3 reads CSARDRGFNEQYF. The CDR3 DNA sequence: TGCAGTGCTCGAGACAGGGGCTTCAACGAGCAGTACTTC.

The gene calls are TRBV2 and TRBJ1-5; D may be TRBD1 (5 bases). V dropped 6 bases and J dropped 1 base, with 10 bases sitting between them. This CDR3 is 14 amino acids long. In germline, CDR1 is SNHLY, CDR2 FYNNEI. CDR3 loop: CASSRGTSNQPQHF. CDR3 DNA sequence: TGTGCCAGCAGCCGCGGGACGAGCAATCAGCCCCAGCATTTT.

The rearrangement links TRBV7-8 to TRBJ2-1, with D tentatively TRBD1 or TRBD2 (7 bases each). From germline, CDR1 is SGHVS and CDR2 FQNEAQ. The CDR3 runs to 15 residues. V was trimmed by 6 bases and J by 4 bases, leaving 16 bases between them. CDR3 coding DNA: TGTGCCAGCAGTTCCAGGGGGGGGGCTTACAATGAGCAGTTCTTC. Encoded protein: CASSSRGGAYNEQFF.

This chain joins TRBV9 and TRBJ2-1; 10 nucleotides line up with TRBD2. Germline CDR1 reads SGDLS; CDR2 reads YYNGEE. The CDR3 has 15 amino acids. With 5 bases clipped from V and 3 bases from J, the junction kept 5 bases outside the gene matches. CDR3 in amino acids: CASSAIAGGYNEQFF. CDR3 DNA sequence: TGTGCCAGCAGTGCAATAGCGGGGGGCTACAATGAGCAGTTCTTC.